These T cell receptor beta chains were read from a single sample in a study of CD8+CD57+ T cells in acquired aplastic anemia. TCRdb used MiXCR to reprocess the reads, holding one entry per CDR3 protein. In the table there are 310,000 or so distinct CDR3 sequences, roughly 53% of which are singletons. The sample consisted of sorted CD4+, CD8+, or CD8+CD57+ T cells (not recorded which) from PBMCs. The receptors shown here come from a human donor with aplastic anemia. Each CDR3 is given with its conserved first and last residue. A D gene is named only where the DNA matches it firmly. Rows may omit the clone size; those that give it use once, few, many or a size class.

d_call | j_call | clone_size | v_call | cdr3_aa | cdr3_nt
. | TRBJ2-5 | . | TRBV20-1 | CSARRGTRTSQETQYF | TGCAGTGCTAGAAGAGGCACGAGGACGTCACAAGAGACCCAGTACTTC
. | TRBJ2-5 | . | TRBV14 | CASRPIGGETQYF | TGTGCCAGCAGGCCCATAGGTGGAGAGACCCAGTACTTC
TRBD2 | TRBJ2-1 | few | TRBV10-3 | CAISEYAGEIYNEQFF | TGTGCCATCAGTGAGTATGCGGGGGAGATCTACAATGAGCAGTTCTTC
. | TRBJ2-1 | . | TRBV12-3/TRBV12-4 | CASSVVDWFSYNEQFF | TGTGCCAGCAGCGTAGTGGACTGGTTCTCCTACAATGAGCAGTTCTTC
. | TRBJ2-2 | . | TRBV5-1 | CASSLDRGELFF | TGCGCCAGCAGCTTGGATAGAGGGGAGCTGTTTTTT
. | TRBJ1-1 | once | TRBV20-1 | CSSALNTEAFF | TGCAGTTCAGCCCTGAACACTGAAGCTTTCTTT
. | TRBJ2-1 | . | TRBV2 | CASRDKYEQFF | TGTGCCAGCAGGGACAAGTACGAGCAGTTCTTC
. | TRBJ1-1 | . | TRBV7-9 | CASRLGLNTEAFF | TGTGCCAGCAGACTTGGGCTGAACACTGAAGCTTTCTTT
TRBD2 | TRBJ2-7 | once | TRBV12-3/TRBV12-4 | CASRLTGTSGTFYEQYF | TGTGCCAGCAGGCTGACAGGGACTAGCGGGACTTTCTACGAGCAGTACTTC
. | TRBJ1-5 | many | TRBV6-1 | CASRTGQQPQHF | TGTGCCAGCAGAACAGGGCAACAGCCCCAGCATTTT
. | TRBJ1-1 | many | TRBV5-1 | CASSLHSLNTEAFF | TGCGCCAGCAGCTTGCACAGCTTGAACACTGAAGCTTTCTTT
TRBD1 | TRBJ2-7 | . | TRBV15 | CATSRAGTDEQYF | TGTGCCACCAGCAGAGCCGGGACAGACGAGCAGTACTTC
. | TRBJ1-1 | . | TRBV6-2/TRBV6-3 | CASSSGLMRAEAFF | TGTGCCAGCAGTTCGGGACTCATGAGGGCTGAAGCTTTCTTT
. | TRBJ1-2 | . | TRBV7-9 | CASSLGVSSKYTF | TGTGCCAGCAGCTTAGGGGTGTCGAGCAAATACACCTTC
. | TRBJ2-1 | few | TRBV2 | CASIHEQFF | TGTGCCAGCATCCATGAGCAGTTCTTC
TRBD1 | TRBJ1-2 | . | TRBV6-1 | CASSTGTGLSYGYTF | TGTGCCAGCAGTACTGGGACAGGGCTTTCCTATGGCTACACCTTC
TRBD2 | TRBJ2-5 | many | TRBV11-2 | CASRVAGGQETQYF | TGTGCCAGCAGGGTGGCGGGGGGACAAGAGACCCAGTACTTC
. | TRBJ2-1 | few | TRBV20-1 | CSAMGRRNNEQFF | TGCAGTGCTATGGGGCGAAGAAACAATGAGCAGTTCTTC
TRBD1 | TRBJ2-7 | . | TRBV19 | CASSPTGVEQYF | TGTGCCAGTAGTCCTACAGGGGTCGAGCAGTACTTC
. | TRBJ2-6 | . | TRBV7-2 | CASSPTHLTF | TGTGCCAGCAGCCCAACTCACCTGACTTTC